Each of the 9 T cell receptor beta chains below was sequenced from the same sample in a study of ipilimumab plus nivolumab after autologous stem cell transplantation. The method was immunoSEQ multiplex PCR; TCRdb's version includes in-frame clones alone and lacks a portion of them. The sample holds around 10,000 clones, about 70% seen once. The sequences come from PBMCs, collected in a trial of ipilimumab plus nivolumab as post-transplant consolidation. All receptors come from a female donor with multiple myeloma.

The CDR3 nucleotides read TGTGCCAGCAGCCCTTCGTTACCCACAGATACGCAGTATTTT. Translating gives CASSPSLPTDTQYF. The V call is TRBV28, the J call TRBJ2-3, with unresolved D. The ends were cut back, 6 bases at V and 2 bases at J, with 12 bases in the middle. The germline V gene has CDR1 MDHEN and CDR2 SYDVKM. The CDR3 is made up of 14 amino acids.

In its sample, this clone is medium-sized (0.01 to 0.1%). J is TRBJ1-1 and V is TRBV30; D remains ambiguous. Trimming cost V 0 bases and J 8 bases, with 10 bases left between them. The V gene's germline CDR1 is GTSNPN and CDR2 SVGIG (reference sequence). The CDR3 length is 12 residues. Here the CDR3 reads CAWSVERNEAFF. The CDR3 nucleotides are TGTGCCTGGAGTGTAGAAAGGAACGAAGCTTTCTTT.

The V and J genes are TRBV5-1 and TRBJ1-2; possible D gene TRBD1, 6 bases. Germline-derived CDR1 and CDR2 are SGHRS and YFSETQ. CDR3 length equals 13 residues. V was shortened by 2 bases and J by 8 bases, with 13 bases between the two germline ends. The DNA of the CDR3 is TGCGCCAGCAGCTTCGCCAGGGGAGGCGGCTACACCTTC. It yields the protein CASSFARGGGYTF. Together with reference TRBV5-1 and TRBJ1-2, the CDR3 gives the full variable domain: KAGVTQTPRYLIKTRGQQVTLSCSPISGHRSVSWYQQTPGQGLQFLFEYFSETQRNKGNFPGRFSGRQFSNSRSEMNVSTLELGDSALYLCASSFARGGGYTFGSGTRLTVV.

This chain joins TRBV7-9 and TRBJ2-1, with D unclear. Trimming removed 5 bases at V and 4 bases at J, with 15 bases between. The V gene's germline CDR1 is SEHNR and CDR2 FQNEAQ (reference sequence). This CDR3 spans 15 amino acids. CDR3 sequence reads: CASSTTALLYNEQFF. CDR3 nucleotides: TGTGCCAGCAGCACAACCGCTCTTCTGTACAATGAGCAGTTCTTC.

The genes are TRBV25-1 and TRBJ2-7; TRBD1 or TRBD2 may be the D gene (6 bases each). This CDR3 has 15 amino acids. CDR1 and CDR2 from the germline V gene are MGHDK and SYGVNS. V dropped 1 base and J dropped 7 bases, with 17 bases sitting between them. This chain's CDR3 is CASSESGAGSREQYF. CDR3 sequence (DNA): TGTGCCAGCAGTGAATCGGGGGCAGGGAGTAGGGAGCAGTACTTC.

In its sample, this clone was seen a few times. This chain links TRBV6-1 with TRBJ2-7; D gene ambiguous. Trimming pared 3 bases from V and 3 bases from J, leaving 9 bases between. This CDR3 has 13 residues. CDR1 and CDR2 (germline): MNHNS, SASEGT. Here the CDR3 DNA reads TGTGCCAGCAGTGAGCCAGTGAACTACGAGCAGTACTTC. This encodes CASSEPVNYEQYF.

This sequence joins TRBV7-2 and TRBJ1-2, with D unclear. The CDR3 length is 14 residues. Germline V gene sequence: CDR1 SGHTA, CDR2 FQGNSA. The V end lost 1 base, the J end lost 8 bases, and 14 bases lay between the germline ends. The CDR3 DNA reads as TGTGCCAGCAGCTTAGTGTCTGTGGTCTTAGGCTACACCTTC. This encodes CASSLVSVVLGYTF.

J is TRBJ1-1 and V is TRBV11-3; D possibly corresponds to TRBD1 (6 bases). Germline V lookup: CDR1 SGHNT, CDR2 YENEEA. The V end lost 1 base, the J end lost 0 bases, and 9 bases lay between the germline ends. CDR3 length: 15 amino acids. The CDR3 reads CASSLGGGMNTEAFF. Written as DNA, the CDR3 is TGTGCCAGCAGCTTAGGAGGGGGGATGAACACTGAAGCTTTCTTT.

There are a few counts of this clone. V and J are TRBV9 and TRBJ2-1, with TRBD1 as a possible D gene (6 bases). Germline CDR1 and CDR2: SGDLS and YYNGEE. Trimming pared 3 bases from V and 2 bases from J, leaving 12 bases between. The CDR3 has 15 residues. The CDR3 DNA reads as TGTGCCAGCAGCGGTACGGGACATACCTACAATGAGCAGTTCTTC. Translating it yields CASSGTGHTYNEQFF.